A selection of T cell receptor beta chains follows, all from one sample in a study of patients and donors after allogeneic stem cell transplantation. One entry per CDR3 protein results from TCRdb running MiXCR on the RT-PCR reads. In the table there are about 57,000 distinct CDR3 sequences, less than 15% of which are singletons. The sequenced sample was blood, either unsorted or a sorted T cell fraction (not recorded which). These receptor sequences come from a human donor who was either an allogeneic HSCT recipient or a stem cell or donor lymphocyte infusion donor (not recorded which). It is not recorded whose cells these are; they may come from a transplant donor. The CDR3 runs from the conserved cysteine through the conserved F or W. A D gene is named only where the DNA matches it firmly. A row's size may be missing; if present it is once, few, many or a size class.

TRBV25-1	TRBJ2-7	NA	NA	CASSSRDGYEQYF	TGTGCCAGCAGTTCCCGGGACGGCTACGAGCAGTACTTC
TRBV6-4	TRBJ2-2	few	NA	CASRVEVTGGELFF	TGTGCCAGCAGAGTGGAGGTGACGGGCGGGGAGCTGTTTTTT
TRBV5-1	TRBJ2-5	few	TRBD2	CASSFGTIQETQYF	TGCGCCAGCAGCTTCGGGACTATTCAAGAGACCCAGTACTTC
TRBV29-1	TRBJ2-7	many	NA	CSVEEGSYEQYF	TGCAGCGTAGAGGAGGGGTCCTACGAGCAGTACTTC
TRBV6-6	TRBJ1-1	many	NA	CASSDWTAGNTEAFF	TGTGCCAGCAGTGACTGGACTGCTGGGAACACTGAAGCTTTCTTT
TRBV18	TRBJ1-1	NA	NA	CASSRRCCQVNFMNTEAFF	TGTGCCAGCTCACGGAGATGCTGTCAGGTTAATTTCATGAACACTGAAGCTTTCTTT
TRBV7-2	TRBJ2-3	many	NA	CASTLPGLATDTQYF	TGTGCCAGCACCCTACCGGGACTTGCCACAGATACGCAGTATTTT
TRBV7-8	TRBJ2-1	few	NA	CASTLSTSPNNNEQFF	TGTGCCAGCACCCTCTCCACTAGCCCCAATAACAATGAGCAGTTCTTC
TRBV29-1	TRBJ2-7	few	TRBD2	CSVEEGLAGRSSYEQYF	TGCAGCGTTGAAGAAGGACTAGCGGGACGAAGCTCCTACGAGCAGTACTTC
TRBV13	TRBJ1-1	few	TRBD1	CASSYEGDSTGDTEAFF	TGTGCCAGCAGCTACGAAGGAGACTCGACAGGGGACACTGAAGCTTTCTTT
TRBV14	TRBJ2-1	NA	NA	CASSQEYLGLQFF	TGTGCCAGCAGCCAAGAGTACCTGGGTTTACAGTTCTTC
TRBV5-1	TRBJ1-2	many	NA	CASSLVTVTRSYSYGYTF	TGCGCCAGCAGCTTGGTAACTGTGACGAGGAGTTATAGCTATGGCTACACCTTC
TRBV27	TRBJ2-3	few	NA	CASSFTGSADTQYF	TGTGCCAGCAGTTTTACAGGGAGCGCAGATACGCAGTATTTT
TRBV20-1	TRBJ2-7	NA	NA	CSAYPSGNDEQYF	TGCAGTGCTTATCCATCAGGGAATGACGAGCAGTACTTC
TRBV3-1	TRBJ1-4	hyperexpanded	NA	CASSQGQGLSEKKLFF	TGTGCCAGCAGCCAAGGTCAGGGCCTCTCGGAAAAAAAACTGTTTTTT
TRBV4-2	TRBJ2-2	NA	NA	CASSQGGLYYTGELFF	TGTGCCAGCAGCCAGGGGGGACTCTACTACACCGGGGAGCTGTTTTTT
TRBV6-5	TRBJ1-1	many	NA	CASSYSGGNTEAFF	TGTGCCAGCAGTTACTCAGGGGGAAACACTGAAGCTTTCTTT
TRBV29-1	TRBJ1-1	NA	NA	CSVAVGYDTEAFF	TGCAGCGTTGCTGTAGGATACGACACTGAAGCTTTCTTT
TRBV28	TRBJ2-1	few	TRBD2	CASSSGLAGVLANEQFF	TGTGCCAGCAGTTCGGGACTAGCGGGAGTTCTTGCCAATGAGCAGTTCTTC
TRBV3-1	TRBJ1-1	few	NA	CASSQVGSWDTEAFF	TGTGCCAGCAGCCAAGTGGGGAGTTGGGACACTGAAGCTTTCTTT
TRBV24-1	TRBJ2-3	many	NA	CATSDFLYTQYF	TGTGCCACCAGTGATTTTTTATATACGCAGTATTTT
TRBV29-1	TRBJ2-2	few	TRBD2	CSVEREKNTGELFF	TGCAGCGTAGAGCGGGAGAAAAACACCGGGGAGCTGTTTTTT
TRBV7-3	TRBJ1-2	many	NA	CASSNTPSGGYTF	TGTGCCAGCAGCAATACACCATCGGGAGGCTACACCTTC
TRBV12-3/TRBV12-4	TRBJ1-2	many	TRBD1	CASRGGQGLTSNYGYTF	TGTGCCAGCAGGGGGGGACAGGGCCTAACCTCTAACTATGGCTACACCTTC
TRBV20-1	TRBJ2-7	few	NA	CSAAQATDSYEQYF	TGCAGTGCTGCACAGGCGACAGATTCCTACGAGCAGTACTTC
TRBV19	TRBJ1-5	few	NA	CASSVQGVQPQHF	TGTGCCAGTAGCGTACAGGGCGTTCAGCCCCAGCATTTT
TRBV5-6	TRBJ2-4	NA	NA	CASSFSDWAFIAKNIQYF	TGTGCCAGCAGCTTTAGCGATTGGGCATTCATAGCCAAAAACATTCAGTACTTC
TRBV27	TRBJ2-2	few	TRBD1	CASSSYRGAAGELFF	TGTGCCAGCAGTTCCTACAGGGGCGCCGCCGGGGAGCTGTTTTTT
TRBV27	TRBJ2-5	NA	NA	CASSLRGLGGGTQYF	TGTGCCAGCAGTTTAAGGGGCCTCGGGGGAGGAACCCAGTACTTC
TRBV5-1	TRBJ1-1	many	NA	CASSLDPVAEAFF	TGCGCCAGCAGCTTGGATCCAGTCGCTGAAGCTTTCTTT
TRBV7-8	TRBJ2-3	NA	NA	CASSLGATDTQYF	TGTGCCAGCAGCTTAGGGGCCACAGATACGCAGTATTTT
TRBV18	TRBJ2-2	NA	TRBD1	CASSLLPAGTGENPGELFF	TGTGCCAGCTCTCTCCTTCCGGCCGGGACAGGGGAAAACCCCGGGGAGCTGTTTTTT
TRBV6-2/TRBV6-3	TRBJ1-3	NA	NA	CASSYSPSSGNTIYF	TGTGCCAGCAGTTACTCGCCGAGCTCTGGAAACACCATATATTTT
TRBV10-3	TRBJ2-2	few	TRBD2	CAISESSGPNTGELFF	TGTGCCATCAGTGAATCTAGCGGGCCGAACACCGGGGAGCTGTTTTTT
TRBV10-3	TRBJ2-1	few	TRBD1	CAISEGRGRNEQFF	TGTGCCATCAGTGAGGGCAGGGGGCGCAATGAGCAGTTCTTC
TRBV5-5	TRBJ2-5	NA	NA	CASSLAGLEETQYF	TGTGCCAGCAGCTTGGCTGGTCTCGAGGAGACCCAGTACTTC
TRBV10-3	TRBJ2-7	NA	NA	CAISKIEGPPPYEQYF	TGTGCCATCAGTAAGATTGAGGGACCGCCTCCCTACGAGCAGTACTTC
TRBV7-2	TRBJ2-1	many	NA	CASSLIGNEQFF	TGTGCCAGCAGCTTAATTGGCAATGAGCAGTTCTTC
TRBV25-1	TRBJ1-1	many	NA	CASSDRQLNTEAFF	TGTGCCAGCAGTGACCGACAGCTGAACACTGAAGCTTTCTTT
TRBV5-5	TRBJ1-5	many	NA	CASSFVAFSNQPQHF	TGTGCCAGCAGCTTTGTCGCTTTTAGCAATCAGCCCCAGCATTTT
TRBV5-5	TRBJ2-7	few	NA	CASSLTVRATYEQYF	TGTGCCAGCAGCTTGACGGTGCGGGCCACCTACGAGCAGTACTTC
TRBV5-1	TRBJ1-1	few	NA	CASSLPDRNTEAFF	TGCGCCAGCAGCCTACCCGACAGGAACACTGAAGCTTTCTTT
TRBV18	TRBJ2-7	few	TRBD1	CASSHRDRVSYEQYF	TGTGCCAGCTCGCACCGGGACAGGGTCTCCTACGAGCAGTACTTC
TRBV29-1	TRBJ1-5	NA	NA	CSVQGSSNQPQHF	TGCAGCGTTCAGGGGTCGAGCAATCAGCCCCAGCATTTT
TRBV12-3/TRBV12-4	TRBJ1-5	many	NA	CASSLENQPQHF	TGTGCCAGCAGTTTAGAGAATCAGCCCCAGCATTTT
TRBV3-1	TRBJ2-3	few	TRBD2	CASSQGGTSGTRGTDTQYF	TGTGCCAGCAGCCAAGGAGGGACTAGCGGGACCAGGGGGACAGATACGCAGTATTTT
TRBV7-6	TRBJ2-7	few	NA	CASSLRGVGYEQYF	TGTGCCAGCAGCTTACGAGGGGTAGGGTACGAGCAGTACTTC
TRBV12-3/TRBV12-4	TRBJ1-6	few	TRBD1	CASSSTFTGTGDSPLHF	TGTGCCAGCAGCTCTACCTTTACCGGGACAGGGGATTCACCCCTCCACTTT
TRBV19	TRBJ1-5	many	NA	CASSIWDSNQPQHF	TGTGCCAGTAGTATTTGGGATAGCAATCAGCCCCAGCATTTT
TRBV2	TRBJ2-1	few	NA	CASSSGRYSSYNEQFF	TGTGCCAGCTCCTCCGGTCGGTATAGCTCCTACAATGAGCAGTTCTTC
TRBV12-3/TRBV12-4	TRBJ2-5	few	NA	CASGHLGETQYF	TGTGCCAGCGGCCATTTGGGAGAGACCCAGTACTTC
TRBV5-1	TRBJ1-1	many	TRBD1	CASSPRTGVGTEAFF	TGCGCCAGCAGCCCTCGGACAGGGGTTGGCACTGAAGCTTTCTTT
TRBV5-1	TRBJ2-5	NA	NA	CASSSYPDGGKETQYF	TGCGCCAGCAGCTCTTACCCGGACGGCGGCAAAGAGACCCAGTACTTC
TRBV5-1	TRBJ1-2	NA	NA	CASSNSTAPVGYGYTF	TGCGCCAGCAGCAACTCGACAGCCCCAGTGGGCTATGGCTACACCTTC
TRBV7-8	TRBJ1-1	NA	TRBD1	CASSPDRVGHSEAFF	TGTGCCAGCAGCCCCGACAGGGTAGGACACTCTGAAGCTTTCTTT